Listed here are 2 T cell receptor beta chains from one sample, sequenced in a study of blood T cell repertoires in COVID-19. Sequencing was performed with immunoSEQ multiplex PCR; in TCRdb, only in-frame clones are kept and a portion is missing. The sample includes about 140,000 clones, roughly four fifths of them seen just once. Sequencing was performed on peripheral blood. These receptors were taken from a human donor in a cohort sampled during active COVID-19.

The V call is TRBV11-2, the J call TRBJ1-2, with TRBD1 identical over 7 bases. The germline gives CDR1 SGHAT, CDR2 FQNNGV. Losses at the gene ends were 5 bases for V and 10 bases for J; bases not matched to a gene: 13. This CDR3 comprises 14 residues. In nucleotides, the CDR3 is TGTGCCAGCAGCCTCGACCCAAGACAGGGAACCTACACCTTC. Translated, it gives CASSLDPRQGTYTF.

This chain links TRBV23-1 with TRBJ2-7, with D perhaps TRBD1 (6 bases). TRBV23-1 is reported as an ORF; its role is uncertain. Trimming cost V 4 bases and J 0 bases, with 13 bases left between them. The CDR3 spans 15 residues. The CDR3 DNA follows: TGCGCCAGCAGTCTACAGGACAGTTGCTCCTACGAGCAGTACTTC. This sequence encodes CASSLQDSCSYEQYF.